This T cell receptor (beta chain) was recorded in a study of a mutant IDH1 vaccine in newly diagnosed glioma. As for the study in general: Patients' prior therapy spanned radiotherapy, temozolomide, or both; most underwent both.

Stated time point: baseline, week 1 (first vaccination visit). Indicated treatment: pre-vaccination baseline after standard-of-care therapy. Donors had new IDH1-mutant astrocytomas of WHO grade 3 or 4 (ATRX-lost). Measured with immunoSEQ multiplex PCR; TCRdb has only the in-frame clones, and not every one. The repertoire holds around 92,000 clones, with 83% as singletons. Study outcomes and limitations: Pseudoprogression showed no apparent link to changes in top peripheral T cell clonotypes. The occurrence of vaccine-induced immune responses was seen in over 85% of patients.

Comments on this clone: Its antigen remains unidentified.

The source of this sequence is a woman aged 50 to 60 with glioma. This sample comprised PBMCs, obtained from a glioma patient treated with radiotherapy, temozolomide or both.

CDR3 coding DNA: TGTGCCAGCAGCGTACTAGCGGGGGGGCGCGATACGCAGTATTTT. This sequence encodes CASSVLAGGRDTQYF. The chain links TRBV9 to TRBJ2-3; TRBD2 aligns across 12 bases. Per germline, CDR1 SGDLS and CDR2 YYNGEE. V trimming: 1 base; J trimming: 6 bases; junction bases outside the gene matches: 3. The CDR3 runs to 15 residues.